The subject of this entry is one TCR beta chain. Its target is unknown. The sample comes from a study of OX40 agonist ivuxolimab in advanced cancers. Study-wide background: Patients were treated with ivuxolimab, an agonistic anti-OX40 (CD134) antibody. Dose-escalation patients had hepatocellular carcinoma, melanoma, renal cell or head and neck cancer.

Whole-study findings and limits: Clonal expansion was seen in CD4+ and CD8+ blood T cells by week 6 at 0.1 to 3.0 mg/kg.

The CDR3 contains 17 residues. Germline V lookup: CDR1 LNHDA, CDR2 SQIVND (reference sequence). Trimming at V came to 5 bases and at J to 5 bases, leaving 13 bases not matched to a gene. The repertoire was sequenced with immunoSEQ multiplex PCR; TCRdb's copy has only in-frame clones and lacks some. This sample has over 65,000 clones, with more than 85% found just once. This sequence originates from an adult with an advanced solid tumor such as melanoma, head and neck, liver or kidney cancer. Specimen: CD4+ or CD8+ T cells sorted from blood, collected in a trial of the OX40 agonist ivuxolimab. The chain recombines TRBV19 with TRBJ1-2, with 11 bases fitting TRBD1. The CDR3 here is CASSSQGRTGGAYGYTF. The CDR3 nucleotides are TGTGCCAGTAGTTCCCAGGGTCGGACAGGGGGCGCTTATGGCTACACCTTC.